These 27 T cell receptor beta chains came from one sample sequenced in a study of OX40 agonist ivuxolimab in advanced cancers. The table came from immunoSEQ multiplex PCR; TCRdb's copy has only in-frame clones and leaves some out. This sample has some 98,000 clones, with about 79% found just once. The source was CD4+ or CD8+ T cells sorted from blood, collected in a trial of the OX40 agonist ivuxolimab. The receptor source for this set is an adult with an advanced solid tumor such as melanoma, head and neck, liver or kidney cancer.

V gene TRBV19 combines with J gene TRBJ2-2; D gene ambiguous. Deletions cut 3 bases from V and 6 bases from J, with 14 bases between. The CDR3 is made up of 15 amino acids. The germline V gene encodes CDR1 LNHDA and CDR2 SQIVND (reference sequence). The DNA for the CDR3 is TGTGCCAGTAGTATGACTCGTCAAGGCGCCGGGGAGCTGTTTTTT. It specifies CASSMTRQGAGELFF.

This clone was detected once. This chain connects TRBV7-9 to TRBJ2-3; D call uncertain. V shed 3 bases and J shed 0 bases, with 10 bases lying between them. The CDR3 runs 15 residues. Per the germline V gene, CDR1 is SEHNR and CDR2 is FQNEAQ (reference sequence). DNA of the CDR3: TGTGCCAGCAGCTTGACAAGAACTAGCACAGATACGCAGTATTTT. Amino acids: CASSLTRTSTDTQYF.

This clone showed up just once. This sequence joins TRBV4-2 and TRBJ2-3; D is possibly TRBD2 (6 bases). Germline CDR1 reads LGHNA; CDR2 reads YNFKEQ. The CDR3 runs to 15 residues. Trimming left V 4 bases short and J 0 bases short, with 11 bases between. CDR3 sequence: CASSPQTRSTDTQYF. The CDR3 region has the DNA TGTGCCAGCAGCCCACAGACTAGAAGCACAGATACGCAGTATTTT.

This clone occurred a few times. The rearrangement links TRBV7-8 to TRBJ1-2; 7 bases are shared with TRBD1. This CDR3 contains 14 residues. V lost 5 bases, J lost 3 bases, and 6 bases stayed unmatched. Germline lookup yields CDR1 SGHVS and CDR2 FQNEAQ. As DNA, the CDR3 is TGTGCCAGCAGCCGTCGGGACAGCCACTATGGCTACACCTTC. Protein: CASSRRDSHYGYTF.

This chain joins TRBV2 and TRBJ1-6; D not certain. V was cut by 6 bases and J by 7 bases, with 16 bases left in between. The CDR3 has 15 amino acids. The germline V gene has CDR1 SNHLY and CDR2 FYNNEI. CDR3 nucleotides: TGTGCCAGCAGACAAGGGTTCAGCAACAATTCACCCCTCCACTTT. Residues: CASRQGFSNNSPLHF. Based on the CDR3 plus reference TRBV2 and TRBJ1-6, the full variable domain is EPEVTQTPSHQVTQMGQEVILRCVPISNHLYFYWYRQILGQKVEFLVSFYNNEISEKSEIFDDQFSVERPDGSNFTLKIRSTKLEDSAMYFCASRQGFSNNSPLHFGNGTRLTVT.

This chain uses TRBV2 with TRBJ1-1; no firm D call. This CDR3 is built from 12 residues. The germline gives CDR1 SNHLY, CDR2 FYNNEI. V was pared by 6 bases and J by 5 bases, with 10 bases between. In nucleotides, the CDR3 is TGTGCCAGCAGACGACGGAGGACTGAAGCTTTCTTT. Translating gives CASRRRRTEAFF.

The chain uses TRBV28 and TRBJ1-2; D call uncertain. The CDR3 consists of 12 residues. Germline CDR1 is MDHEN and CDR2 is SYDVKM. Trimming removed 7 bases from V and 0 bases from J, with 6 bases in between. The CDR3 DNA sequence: TGTGCCAGCACTACACCTAACTATGGCTACACCTTC. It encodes CASTTPNYGYTF.

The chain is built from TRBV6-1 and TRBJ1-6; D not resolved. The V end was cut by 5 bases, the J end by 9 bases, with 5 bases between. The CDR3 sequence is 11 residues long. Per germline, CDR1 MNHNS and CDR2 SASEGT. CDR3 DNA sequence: TGTGCCAGCAGTTCCGGTTCACCCCTCCACTTT. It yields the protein CASSSGSPLHF.

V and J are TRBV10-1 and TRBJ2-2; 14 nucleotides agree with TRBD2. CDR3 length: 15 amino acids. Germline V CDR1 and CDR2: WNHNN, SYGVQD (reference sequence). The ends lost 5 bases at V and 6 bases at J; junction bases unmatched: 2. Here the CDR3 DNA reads TGCGCCAGCAGTCCGGGACTAGCGGGAGCCGGGGAGCTGTTTTTT. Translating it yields CASSPGLAGAGELFF.

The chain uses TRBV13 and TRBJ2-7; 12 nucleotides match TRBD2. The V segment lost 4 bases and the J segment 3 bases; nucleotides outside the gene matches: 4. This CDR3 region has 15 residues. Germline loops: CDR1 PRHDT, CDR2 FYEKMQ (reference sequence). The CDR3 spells CASSSGTSGFYEQYF. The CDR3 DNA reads TGTGCCAGCAGCTCCGGGACTAGCGGGTTCTACGAGCAGTACTTC.

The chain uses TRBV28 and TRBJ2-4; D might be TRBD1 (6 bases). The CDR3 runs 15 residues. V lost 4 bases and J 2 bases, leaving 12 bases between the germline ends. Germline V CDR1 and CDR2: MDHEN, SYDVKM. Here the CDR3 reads CASSSQGVSKNIQYF. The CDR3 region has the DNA TGTGCCAGCAGTTCACAGGGAGTGTCCAAAAACATTCAGTACTTC. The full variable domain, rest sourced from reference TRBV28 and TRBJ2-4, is DVKVTQSSRYLVKRTGEKVFLECVQDMDHENMFWYRQDPGLGLRLIYFSYDVKMKEKGDIPEGYSVSREKKERFSLILESASTNQTSMYLCASSSQGVSKNIQYFGAGTRLSVL.

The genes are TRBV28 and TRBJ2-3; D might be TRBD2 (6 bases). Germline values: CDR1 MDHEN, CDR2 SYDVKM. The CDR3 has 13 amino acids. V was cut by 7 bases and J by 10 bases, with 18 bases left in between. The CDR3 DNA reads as TGTGCCAGCACAACCCCGGCGGGGCCCCCGCAGTATTTT. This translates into CASTTPAGPPQYF.

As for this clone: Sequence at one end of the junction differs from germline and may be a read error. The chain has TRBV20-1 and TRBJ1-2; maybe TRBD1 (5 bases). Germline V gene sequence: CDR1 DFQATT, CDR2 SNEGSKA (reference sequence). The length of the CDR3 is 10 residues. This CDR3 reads CSARFQGCTF. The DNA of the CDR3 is TGCAGTGCTAGGTTCCAGGGCTGCACCTTC.

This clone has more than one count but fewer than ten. The CDR3, as DNA: TGTGCCAGCAGCTCGGGACCGGTCTATGGCTACACCTTC. Its translation is CASSSGPVYGYTF. The chain couples TRBV7-2 to TRBJ1-2; tentatively, D is TRBD1 (5 bases). The V end lost 4 bases, the J end lost 4 bases, and 10 bases lay between the germline ends. The germline CDR1 and CDR2 sequences are SGHTA and FQGNSA. This CDR3 spans 13 amino acids.

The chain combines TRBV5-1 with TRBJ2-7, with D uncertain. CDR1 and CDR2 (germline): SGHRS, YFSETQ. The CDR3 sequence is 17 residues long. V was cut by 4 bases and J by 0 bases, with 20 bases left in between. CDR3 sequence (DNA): TGCGCCAGCAGCATAACTCCCAGGTCCACAAGCTCCTACGAGCAGTACTTC. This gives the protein CASSITPRSTSSYEQYF.

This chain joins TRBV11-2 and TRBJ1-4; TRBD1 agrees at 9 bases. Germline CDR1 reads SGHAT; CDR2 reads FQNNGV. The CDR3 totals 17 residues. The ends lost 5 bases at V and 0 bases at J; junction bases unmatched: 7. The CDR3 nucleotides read TGTGCCAGCAGCCGAACAGGGGGCATTGCAACTAATGAAAAACTGTTTTTT. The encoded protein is CASSRTGGIATNEKLFF.

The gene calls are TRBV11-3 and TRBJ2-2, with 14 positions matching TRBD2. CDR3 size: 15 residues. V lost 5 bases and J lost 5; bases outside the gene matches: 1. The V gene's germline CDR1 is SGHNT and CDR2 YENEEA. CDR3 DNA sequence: TGTGCCAGCAGCGGGACTAGCGGGAGTACCGGGGAGCTGTTTTTT. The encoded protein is CASSGTSGSTGELFF. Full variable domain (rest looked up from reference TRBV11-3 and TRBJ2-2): EAGVVQSPRYKIIEKKQPVAFWCNPISGHNTLYWYLQNLGQGPELLIRYENEEAVDDSQLPKDRFSAERLKGVDSTLKIQPAELGDSAVYLCASSGTSGSTGELFFGEGSRLTVL.

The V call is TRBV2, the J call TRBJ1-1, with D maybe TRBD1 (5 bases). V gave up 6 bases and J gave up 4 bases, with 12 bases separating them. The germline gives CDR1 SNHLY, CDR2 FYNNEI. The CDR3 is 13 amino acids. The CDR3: CASRRTMGTEAFF. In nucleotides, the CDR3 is TGTGCCAGCAGGAGGACAATGGGCACTGAAGCTTTCTTT.

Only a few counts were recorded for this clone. DNA for the CDR3: TGTGCCAGCAGTCCGGTTGGGCGGGGTACGAATGAGCAGTTCTTC. It is translated as CASSPVGRGTNEQFF. This chain connects TRBV6-5 to TRBJ2-1; D might be TRBD2 (6 bases). V lost 5 bases and J lost 7, with 18 bases in between. CDR3 length: 15 amino acids. From germline, CDR1 is MNHEY and CDR2 SVGAGI.

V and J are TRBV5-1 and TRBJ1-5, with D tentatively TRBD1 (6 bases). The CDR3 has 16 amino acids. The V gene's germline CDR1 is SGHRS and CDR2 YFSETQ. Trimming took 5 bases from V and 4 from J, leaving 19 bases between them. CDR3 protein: CASRPGEPYQNQPQHF. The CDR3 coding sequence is TGCGCCAGCAGGCCAGGGGAGCCTTACCAAAATCAGCCCCAGCATTTT.

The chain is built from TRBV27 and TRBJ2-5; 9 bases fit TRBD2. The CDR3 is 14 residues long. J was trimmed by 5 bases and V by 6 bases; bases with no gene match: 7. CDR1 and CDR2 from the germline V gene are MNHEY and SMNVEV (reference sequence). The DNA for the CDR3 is TGTGCCAGCAGATATAGCGGGAGCCCTGAGACCCAGTACTTC. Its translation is CASRYSGSPETQYF.

This CDR3 is CASSYSGANSPLHF. As DNA, the CDR3 is TGTGCCAGCAGTTACTCCGGGGCTAATTCACCCCTCCACTTT. The chain uses TRBV6-5 and TRBJ1-6; D may be TRBD1 (5 bases). CDR1 and CDR2 (germline): MNHEY, SVGAGI. The CDR3 sequence is 14 residues long. With 0 bases removed from V and 6 bases from J, the gap between germline ends came to 6 bases.

CDR3 residues: CASSRLGRQVQETQYF. The CDR3 region has the DNA TGCGCCAGCAGCCGTTTGGGGAGACAGGTCCAAGAGACCCAGTACTTC. The chain is built from TRBV23-1 and TRBJ2-5, with D possibly being TRBD1 (6 bases). TRBV23-1 is an ORF; its function is uncertain. This CDR3 spans 16 amino acids. V was shortened by 6 bases and J by 1 base, with 18 bases between the two germline ends.

CDR3 DNA sequence: TGTGCCAGCTCACCACTGGGGACAGGGGGAACAGATACGCAGTATTTT. Encoded protein: CASSPLGTGGTDTQYF. The V gene is TRBV18, the J gene TRBJ2-3, with 11 nucleotides matching TRBD1. Germline V CDR1 and CDR2: KGHSH, LQKENI. V lost 1 base, J lost 3 bases, and 3 bases stayed unmatched. The CDR3 loop spans 16 amino acids.

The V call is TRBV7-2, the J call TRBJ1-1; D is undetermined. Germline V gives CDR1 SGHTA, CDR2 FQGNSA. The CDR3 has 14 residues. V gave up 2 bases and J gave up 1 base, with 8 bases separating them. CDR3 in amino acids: CASSLLAGNTEAFF. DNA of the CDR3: TGTGCCAGCAGCTTATTAGCCGGGAACACTGAAGCTTTCTTT. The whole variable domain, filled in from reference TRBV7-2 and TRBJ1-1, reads GAGVSQSPSNKVTEKGKDVELRCDPISGHTALYWYRQSLGQGLEFLIYFQGNSAPDKSGLPSDRFSAERTGGSVSTLTIQRTQQEDSAVYLCASSLLAGNTEAFFGQGTRLTVV.

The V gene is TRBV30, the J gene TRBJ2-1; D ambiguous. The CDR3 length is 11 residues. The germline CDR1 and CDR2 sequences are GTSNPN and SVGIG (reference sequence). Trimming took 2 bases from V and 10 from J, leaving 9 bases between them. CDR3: CAWSTRKEQFF. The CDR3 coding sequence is TGTGCCTGGAGTACCCGAAAAGAGCAGTTCTTC.

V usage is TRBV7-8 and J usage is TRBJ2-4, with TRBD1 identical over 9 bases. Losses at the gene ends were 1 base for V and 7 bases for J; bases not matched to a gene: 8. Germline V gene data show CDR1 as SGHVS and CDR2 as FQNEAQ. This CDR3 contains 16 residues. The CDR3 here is CASSLGPWTGENIQYF. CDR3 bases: TGTGCCAGCAGCTTAGGCCCTTGGACAGGGGAGAACATTCAGTACTTC.